This TCR beta chain was sequenced during a study of T cells in Graves' hyperthyroidism and ophthalmopathy. Study-level results: In blood, most of the thyroid clonotypes expanded above 0.001 were also present.

The CDR3 extends over 13 amino acids. V lost 6 bases, J lost 6 bases, and 4 bases stayed unmatched. Germline assignment: CDR1 PRHDT and CDR2 FYEKMQ (reference sequence). Graves' hyperthyroidism qualified as stable when ophthalmopathy did not progress within 18 months. The sample holds a few counts of this clonotype. Its antigen is unidentified. The TCR beta CDR3 regions underwent amplification using RNA transcripts as the source. First-round RT-PCR of the TCR CDR3 relied on the HTBI primer set. One entry per CDR3 protein results from TCRdb running MiXCR on the multiplex PCR reads. Here the sample spans nearly 750,000 distinct CDR3 sequences, just over 35% being singletons.

The specimen was blood. This receptor was obtained from a woman aged 40-49 years with Graves' hyperthyroidism. V usage is TRBV13 and J usage is TRBJ1-4; 7 bases match TRBD1. The CDR3 DNA reads as TGTGCCAGCAGGACAGGGAAATATGAAAAACTGTTTTTT. Protein: CASRTGKYEKLFF.